This TCR beta chain derives from a study of T cells after yellow fever vaccination. General study points: It was a weaker secondary response, yet one that peaked faster, at day 5 versus 15.

Template-switching 5'RACE yielded the TCR cDNA; a universal primer site and UMIs were added in the process. Using its own MiXCR run on the 5' RACE reads, TCRdb lists one record per CDR3 protein. Of 550,000 to 750,000 distinct CDR3 sequences listed, roughly 13% were seen once; the top ten hold about an eighth. This clonotype was counted a few times. Its cognate antigen is unknown. The sequence came from a man younger than 45 who received the YFV17D yellow fever vaccine. Source: PBMCs, taken on the day of the yellow fever booster vaccination.

As DNA, the CDR3 is TGTGCCAGTAGTGCCGGGACTAATTCGCGGTATGGCTACACCTTC. Its translation is CASSAGTNSRYGYTF. V gene TRBV19 combines with J gene TRBJ1-2; D is possibly TRBD1 (5 bases). Trimming took off 5 bases at V and 5 bases at J, with 18 bases between the two ends. The CDR3 has 15 residues. From germline, CDR1 is LNHDA and CDR2 SQIVND (reference sequence).